This TCR beta chain stems from a study of OX40 agonist ivuxolimab in advanced cancers. This table comes from immunoSEQ multiplex PCR, and its TCRdb copy is limited to in-frame clones, with some not included. The sample lists fewer than 85,000 clones; roughly four fifths were seen once. Germline V CDR1 and CDR2: SGHRS, YFSETQ. CDR3 size: 17 residues. Trimming cost V 4 bases and J 6 bases; bases outside gene matches: 11. This chain links TRBV5-1 with TRBJ2-1; TRBD2 agrees at 12 bases. This TCR came from an adult with an advanced solid tumor such as melanoma, head and neck, liver or kidney cancer. The specimen comprised CD4+ or CD8+ T cells sorted from blood, sampled in a trial of the OX40 agonist ivuxolimab. CDR3 nucleotides: TGCGCCAGCAGCCCAGCTTGGCCTAGCGGGGGGGGCAATGAGCAGTTCTTC. Amino acids: CASSPAWPSGGGNEQFF. Drawing the rest from reference TRBV5-1 and TRBJ2-1, the complete variable domain is KAGVTQTPRYLIKTRGQQVTLSCSPISGHRSVSWYQQTPGQGLQFLFEYFSETQRNKGNFPGRFSGRQFSNSRSEMNVSTLELGDSALYLCASSPAWPSGGGNEQFFGPGTRLTVL.